This T cell receptor beta chain derives from a study of vaccination and CD4 T cells after COVID-19. Germline-derived CDR1 and CDR2 are DFQATT and SNEGSKA (reference sequence). The CDR3 has 17 amino acids. V lost 6 bases to trimming and J lost 4 bases, with 24 bases between them. Time point noted: late sampling 161 to 241 days after vaccination in a few convalescent patients. TCRdb ran MiXCR on the PCR reads and lists one entry per CDR3 protein. Among just under 30,000 distinct CDR3 sequences listed, about 47% were seen once. The specimen was CD4+ T cells from blood, collected about 7 months after SARS-CoV-2 vaccination. This sequence joins TRBV20-1 and TRBJ2-2; the D gene is possibly TRBD2 (6 bases). The TCR sequence derives from a human donor who had recovered from COVID-19. Written as DNA, the CDR3 is TGCAGTGCCCGCCCGCCTCTAGCGCATATGGGCACCGGGGAGCTGTTTTTT. Translated, it gives CSARPPLAHMGTGELFF.